The 13 T cell receptor beta chains listed next were all sequenced from one sample in a study of control samples from healthy donors and cancer patients. Data came from immunoSEQ multiplex PCR; TCRdb stores just in-frame clones and leaves some out. The table has 130,000 to 150,000 clones, more than 90% seen once; the top ten hold 3.2%. The specimen sequenced was blood. These receptors came from a young man in good health.

The chain uses TRBV18 and TRBJ2-6; D assignment may be TRBD1 or TRBD2 (6 bases each). V was trimmed by 2 bases and J by 3 bases, leaving 11 bases between them. The CDR3 length is 16 residues. Germline V lookup: CDR1 KGHSH, CDR2 LQKENI. In nucleotides, the CDR3 is TGTGCCAGCTCACCATCGGGGGCCGGTGGGGCCAACGTCCTGACTTTC. This gives the protein CASSPSGAGGANVLTF.

The genes are TRBV2 and TRBJ2-7; perhaps D is TRBD1 or TRBD2 (6 bases each). The CDR3 totals 13 residues. The V gene's germline CDR1 is SNHLY and CDR2 FYNNEI. Deletions cut 6 bases from V and 2 bases from J, with 11 bases between. The CDR3 here is CASRGGSAYEQYF. The CDR3 nucleotides are TGTGCCAGCAGAGGGGGGTCGGCCTACGAGCAGTACTTC.

This chain joins TRBV9 and TRBJ1-6, with a weak D call TRBD1 (6 bases). Germline loops: CDR1 SGDLS, CDR2 YYNGEE. The CDR3 runs to 15 residues. The V gene lost 3 bases and the J gene lost 2 bases, with 9 bases spanning the gap. The CDR3 sequence: CASSEKGAYNSPLHF. DNA for the CDR3: TGTGCCAGCAGCGAGAAGGGGGCCTATAATTCACCCCTCCACTTT.

The genes are TRBV19 and TRBJ1-4, with TRBD1 matching over 7 bases. The CDR3 has 15 residues. V shed 4 bases, J shed 4 bases, and the junction held 6 bases outside the gene matches. Germline values: CDR1 LNHDA, CDR2 SQIVND (reference sequence). The CDR3 bases are TGTGCCAGTAGTAGCGGGACAGCGCTTAATGAAAAACTGTTTTTT. Translation gives CASSSGTALNEKLFF.

The chain combines TRBV6-1 with TRBJ2-1; 13 nucleotides align to TRBD2. The CDR3 spans 14 residues. J lost 15 bases, V lost 0 bases, and 5 bases had no gene match. Per germline, CDR1 MNHNS and CDR2 SASEGT. CDR3 residues: CASSEAGGLAGAFF. CDR3 nucleotide sequence: TGTGCCAGCAGTGAAGCCGGAGGACTAGCGGGGGCGTTCTTC.

This chain uses TRBV7-3 with TRBJ1-1; weak D call: TRBD1 (5 bases). CDR1 and CDR2 from the germline V gene are SGHTA and FQGTGA. This CDR3 spans 15 amino acids. V was clipped by 6 bases and J by 3 bases, with 17 bases between them. Here the CDR3 DNA reads TGTGCCAGCAGGGAGTGGGGGAAAGGAGACACTGAAGCTTTCTTT. Protein product: CASREWGKGDTEAFF.

The V gene is TRBV6-5, the J gene TRBJ2-3; 10 bases agree with TRBD1. This CDR3 is built from 13 residues. Germline CDR1 reads MNHEY; CDR2 reads SVGAGI. The junction had 2 bases not matched to a gene; V was cut back by 5 bases and J by 6 bases. The CDR3 is CASSRQGADTQYF. In DNA, the CDR3 is TGTGCCAGCAGTAGACAGGGGGCGGATACGCAGTATTTT.

J is TRBJ1-2 and V is TRBV27; 9 bases line up with TRBD1. Germline loops: CDR1 MNHEY, CDR2 SMNVEV (reference sequence). After removal of 5 bases from V and 3 bases from J, the junction contained 7 bases not matched to a gene. The CDR3 is 15 residues long. In DNA, the CDR3 is TGTGCCAGCAGTCTGGGGACAGGGAAGGACTATGGCTACACCTTC. Protein sequence: CASSLGTGKDYGYTF.

The CDR3 DNA reads as TGTGCCAGCAGCGTAGCCGTCGGCCGGCATGAAAAACTGTTTTTT. As protein: CASSVAVGRHEKLFF. The chain joins TRBV9 to TRBJ1-4; D call uncertain. The CDR3 loop spans 15 amino acids. The germline gives CDR1 SGDLS, CDR2 YYNGEE. Trimming shortened V by 0 bases and J by 6 bases, and 12 bases separated the two germline ends.

The J gene is TRBJ1-1, the V gene TRBV2; no reliable D call. V dropped 11 bases and J dropped 0 bases, with 10 bases sitting between them. The CDR3 totals 12 residues. Germline values: CDR1 SNHLY, CDR2 FYNNEI. As DNA, the CDR3 is TGTGCCCGACTAGGTTTGAACACTGAAGCTTTCTTT. Translating it yields CARLGLNTEAFF.

The CDR3 bases are TGTGCCAGCAGCTCAATGACAGGGTTCGGGGAGCTGTTTTTT. Protein sequence: CASSSMTGFGELFF. This chain connects TRBV11-3 to TRBJ2-2, with TRBD1 matching 7 bases. The CDR3 is 14 residues long. Trimming removed 4 bases from V and 7 bases from J; junction bases left unmatched: 6. Germline V gene lookup returns CDR1 SGHNT and CDR2 YENEEA.

The chain recombines TRBV29-1 with TRBJ2-7, with TRBD1 matching over 11 bases. CDR1 is SQVTM and CDR2 is ANQGSEA in the germline V gene. This CDR3 is built from 13 residues. The ends lost 4 bases at V and 2 bases at J; junction bases unmatched: 1. The CDR3 sequence: CSVGTGGTYEQYF. The CDR3 coding sequence is TGCAGCGTTGGGACAGGGGGCACCTACGAGCAGTACTTC.

The count of this clone is one. The CDR3 nucleotides are TGTGCCAGCATCGGACAGATCTACGAGCAGTACTTC. The encoded protein is CASIGQIYEQYF. The chain carries TRBV6-5 and TRBJ2-7, with D perhaps TRBD1 (6 bases). V lost 7 bases and J 3 bases, leaving 10 bases between the germline ends. In germline, CDR1 is MNHEY, CDR2 SVGAGI. The CDR3 runs 12 residues.